The 13 T cell receptor beta chains reported below all come from one sample, sequenced in a study of blood T cell repertoires in COVID-19. Sequencing used immunoSEQ multiplex PCR; TCRdb keeps in-frame clones, though not all of them. This sample yields fewer than 180,000 clones, of which 84% are seen a single time; over 2% belongs to the top ten. The sample comprised peripheral blood. The receptors were sampled from a man between 65 and 79 years old with acute or convalescent COVID-19.

The V gene is TRBV24-1, the J gene TRBJ2-5; the D is unclear. CDR1 KGHDR and CDR2 SFDVKD come from the germline V gene. V was clipped by 5 bases and J by 2 bases, with 8 bases between them. The CDR3 extends over 13 amino acids. CDR3 coding DNA: TGTGCCACCAGTGGCGGCCCTCAAGAGACCCAGTACTTC. Amino acid sequence: CATSGGPQETQYF.

The chain couples TRBV5-1 to TRBJ1-1; D is perhaps TRBD1 (5 bases). The germline CDR1 and CDR2 sequences are SGHRS and YFSETQ. This CDR3 has 14 residues. Trimming removed 2 bases at V and 1 base at J, with 9 bases between. The CDR3 nucleotides are TGCGCCAGCAGCTTTACAGGCTCGAACACTGAAGCTTTCTTT. Protein product: CASSFTGSNTEAFF.

The rearrangement links TRBV24-1 to TRBJ2-1; possible D gene TRBD1, 5 bases. The V end lost 0 bases, the J end lost 0 bases, and 14 bases lay between the germline ends. Germline-derived CDR1 and CDR2 are KGHDR and SFDVKD. The CDR3 covers 18 residues. The CDR3 reads CATSDLISGLSSYNEQFF. CDR3 DNA: TGTGCCACCAGTGATTTGATCTCAGGGCTAAGCTCCTACAATGAGCAGTTCTTC.

The chain has TRBV5-1 and TRBJ2-7, with TRBD2 matching 12 bases. Looked up from germline, CDR1 is SGHRS and CDR2 is YFSETQ. The CDR3 sequence is 16 residues long. The V and J ends lost 3 bases and 4 bases, in that order; junction bases with no gene match: 8. Here the CDR3 reads CASSWGTSGRWYEQYF. In DNA, the CDR3 is TGCGCCAGCAGCTGGGGTACTAGCGGGAGGTGGTACGAGCAGTACTTC.

V gene TRBV19 combines with J gene TRBJ1-5; weak D call: TRBD1 (5 bases). The CDR3 is 14 residues long. The V end was cut by 6 bases, the J end by 0 bases, with 9 bases between. Germline lookup yields CDR1 LNHDA and CDR2 SQIVND (reference sequence). CDR3 region: CASSWGGSNQPQHF. CDR3 coding DNA: TGTGCCAGTAGCTGGGGGGGTAGCAATCAGCCCCAGCATTTT.

The rearrangement links TRBV28 to TRBJ2-3; 13 bases fit TRBD2. V shed 1 base, J shed 0 bases, and the junction held 1 base outside the gene matches. CDR3 length: 17 residues. The germline V gene has CDR1 MDHEN and CDR2 SYDVKM. The DNA of the CDR3 is TGTGCCAGCAGTTTATTGGGACTAGCGGGGAGCACAGATACGCAGTATTTT. This translates into CASSLLGLAGSTDTQYF.

The chain uses TRBV5-1 and TRBJ2-1; TRBD2 aligns across 12 bases. The CDR3 covers 16 residues. J was trimmed by 9 bases and V by 4 bases; bases with no gene match: 11. Germline CDR1 and CDR2: SGHRS and YFSETQ. The CDR3 bases are TGCGCCAGCAGCGGAAAAGCTAGCGGGAGGGCAGGTGAGCAGTTCTTC. The encoded protein is CASSGKASGRAGEQFF.

This clone was found a few times. V gene TRBV3-1 (or the pseudogene TRBV3-2) combines with J gene TRBJ2-1, with D perhaps matching TRBD2 (5 bases). This CDR3 region has 15 residues. Trimming removed 6 bases at V and 9 bases at J, with 21 bases between. Germline V gene sequence: CDR1 LGHDT, CDR2 YNNKEL (reference sequence). The CDR3 DNA reads TGTGCCAGCAGTTCCACCTCACAACGAGGGATTGAGCAGTTCTTC. It encodes CASSSTSQRGIEQFF.

The chain has TRBV4-2 and TRBJ1-5; D is unclear. The CDR3 has 16 amino acids. Trimming stripped 0 bases from V and 4 bases from J, with 13 bases between. Germline loops: CDR1 LGHNA, CDR2 YNFKEQ. DNA for the CDR3: TGTGCCAGCAGCCAAGAAGCGGGGTTCGCGAATCAGCCCCAGCATTTT. This codes for CASSQEAGFANQPQHF.

The chain is built from TRBV5-6 and TRBJ2-6, with no clear D. With 0 bases removed from V and 0 bases from J, the gap between germline ends came to 4 bases. The length of the CDR3 is 15 residues. In germline, CDR1 is SGHDT, CDR2 YYEEEE. This chain's CDR3 is CASSLVVSGANVLTF. CDR3 sequence (DNA): TGTGCCAGCAGCTTGGTAGTCTCTGGGGCCAACGTCCTGACTTTC.

The chain couples TRBV5-5 to TRBJ2-5; D gene unclear. Trimming removed 6 bases at V and 1 base at J, with 13 bases between. Germline lookup yields CDR1 SGHKS and CDR2 YYEKEE (reference sequence). CDR3 length: 14 residues. The CDR3, as DNA: TGTGCCAGCAACTTCAGTCCGATCCAAGAGACCCAGTACTTC. As protein: CASNFSPIQETQYF.

The V call is TRBV5-8, the J call TRBJ2-3; 8 positions match TRBD1. The CDR3 has 15 amino acids. Germline CDR1 SGHTS, CDR2 YDEGEE. The ends lost 2 bases at V and 4 bases at J; junction bases unmatched: 6. The CDR3 spells CASSFQGATADTQYF. CDR3 DNA: TGTGCCAGCAGCTTCCAGGGGGCTACTGCAGATACGCAGTATTTT. The full variable domain, in which reference TRBV5-8 and TRBJ2-3 provide the parts outside the CDR3, is EAGVTQSPTHLIKTRGQQATLRCSPISGHTSVYWYQQALGLGLQFLLWYDEGEERNRGNFPPRFSGRQFPNYSSELNVNALELEDSALYLCASSFQGATADTQYFGPGTRLTVL.

The chain joins TRBV12-5 to TRBJ2-3, with 8 nucleotides matching TRBD1. The V gene end was trimmed by 5 bases and the J gene end by 4 bases; junction bases not matched to a gene: 8. The V gene's germline CDR1 is LGHNT and CDR2 FRNRAP. The CDR3 extends over 15 amino acids. CDR3 in amino acids: CASGPGQGLPDTQYF. CDR3 DNA: TGTGCTAGTGGTCCAGGACAGGGACTTCCAGATACGCAGTATTTT.